Presented here are 26 T cell receptor beta chains from one specimen sequenced in a study of blood T cell repertoires in COVID-19. The method was immunoSEQ multiplex PCR; TCRdb's version includes in-frame clones alone and lacks a portion of them. The table records 140,000 or so clones, 65% to 85% of them present only once. The specimen was peripheral blood. The origin of the receptors is a man aged 25 to 40 with COVID-19, enrolled during active disease.

This chain uses TRBV3-1 (or the pseudogene TRBV3-2) with TRBJ2-2, with 8 bases that match TRBD1. CDR3 length equals 14 residues. CDR1 and CDR2 from the germline V gene are LGHDT and YNNKEL (reference sequence). Trimming at V came to 0 bases and at J to 6 bases, leaving 0 bases not matched to a gene. The CDR3 sequence: CASSQEDRAGELFF. As DNA, the CDR3 is TGTGCCAGCAGCCAAGAGGACAGGGCCGGGGAGCTGTTTTTT.

This rearrangement joins TRBV4-2 to TRBJ1-1, with 10 positions matching TRBD1. This CDR3 spans 14 amino acids. V lost 4 bases, J lost 6 bases, and 5 bases stayed unmatched. In germline, CDR1 is LGHNA, CDR2 YNFKEQ. CDR3 DNA: TGTGCCAGCAGCCTGGGGACAGGGGACTCTGAAGCTTTCTTT. Encoded protein: CASSLGTGDSEAFF.

The chain has TRBV29-1 and TRBJ2-1, with 11 bases aligning to TRBD1. Per the germline V gene, CDR1 is SQVTM and CDR2 is ANQGSEA. The CDR3 extends over 12 amino acids. V was pared by 4 bases and J by 13 bases, with 6 bases of the junction left unmatched. The DNA of the CDR3 is TGCAGCGTTGTGAAGGACAGGGGGCCTCAGTTCTTC. Protein sequence: CSVVKDRGPQFF.

This chain links TRBV30 with TRBJ1-4; the D is unclear. Trimming left V 5 bases short and J 2 bases short, with 3 bases between. CDR1 GTSNPN and CDR2 SVGIG come from the germline V gene (reference sequence). This CDR3 contains 11 residues. CDR3 nucleotide sequence: TGTGCCTGGTCTACTAATGAAAAACTGTTTTTT. This sequence encodes CAWSTNEKLFF.

The chain has TRBV2 and TRBJ2-5; D is unresolved. CDR1 and CDR2 (germline): SNHLY, FYNNEI. The CDR3 extends over 13 amino acids. Trimming left V 5 bases short and J 1 base short, with 8 bases between. In DNA, the CDR3 is TGTGCCAGCAGTCTGGAGATCCAAGAGACCCAGTACTTC. Its protein is CASSLEIQETQYF.

The J gene is TRBJ1-2, the V gene TRBV7-2, with D possibly matching TRBD1 (6 bases). Trimming pared 1 base from V and 4 bases from J, leaving 16 bases between. The CDR3 loop spans 16 amino acids. Germline CDR1 SGHTA, CDR2 FQGNSA. The CDR3 nucleotides are TGTGCCAGCAGCTTAGAAGGGGGAGACGCGGCCTATGGCTACACCTTC. Protein product: CASSLEGGDAAYGYTF.

This chain links TRBV5-4 with TRBJ2-3; D is uncertain. Germline CDR1 reads SGHNT; CDR2 reads YYREEE (reference sequence). This CDR3 region has 19 residues. V was pared by 4 bases and J by 6 bases, with 30 bases between. In nucleotides, the CDR3 is TGTGCCAGCAGCCGCTTGGTTAGGCCGAAGGAGCGTGAGATGGATACGCAGTATTTT. Translating it yields CASSRLVRPKEREMDTQYF.

The chain uses TRBV9 and TRBJ2-5; possible D gene TRBD2, 6 bases. The germline V gene encodes CDR1 SGDLS and CDR2 YYNGEE. This CDR3 comprises 14 residues. V lost 3 bases and J lost 2, with 11 bases in between. CDR3 protein: CASSGGAGQETQYF. The CDR3 region has the DNA TGTGCCAGCAGCGGCGGGGCAGGGCAAGAGACCCAGTACTTC.

CDR3 coding DNA: TGTGCCAGCAGTACCCGGAGCCTAGCGGGCTCGAGGGCCTACGAGCAGTACTTC. Its translation is CASSTRSLAGSRAYEQYF. This sequence joins TRBV28 and TRBJ2-7, with 8 bases identical to TRBD2. The junction had 17 bases not matched to a gene; V was cut back by 5 bases and J by 2 bases. The CDR3 spans 18 residues. Germline V CDR1 and CDR2: MDHEN, SYDVKM.

The genes are TRBV11-2 and TRBJ1-5, with D maybe TRBD1 (6 bases). Trimming removed 3 bases at V and 5 bases at J, with 11 bases between. The CDR3 sequence is 14 residues long. Per germline, CDR1 SGHAT and CDR2 FQNNGV. CDR3 sequence reads: CASSLEGGDQPQHF. In nucleotides, the CDR3 is TGTGCCAGCAGCTTGGAGGGGGGGGATCAGCCCCAGCATTTT.

This clone appeared a few times. V and J are TRBV15 and TRBJ2-1, with TRBD2 identical over 8 bases. CDR1 is LNHNV, CDR2 YYDKDF, per germline (reference sequence). This CDR3 spans 13 amino acids. The CDR3 region is CAAGVAGRHEQFF. The CDR3 DNA is TGTGCTGCGGGGGTAGCGGGACGGCACGAGCAGTTCTTC.

In DNA form, the CDR3 reads TGTGCCACCAAGGGGGGGAGCAATCAGCCCCAGCATTTT. It is translated as CATKGGSNQPQHF. V and J are TRBV24-1 and TRBJ1-5; weak D call: TRBD1 (6 bases). This CDR3 has 13 amino acids. The ends were cut back, 8 bases at V and 1 base at J, with 8 bases in the middle. CDR1 is KGHDR and CDR2 is SFDVKD in the germline V gene.

The V and J genes are TRBV24-1 and TRBJ2-5; the D gene is possibly TRBD2 (5 bases). V was shortened by 4 bases and J by 4 bases, with 15 bases between the two germline ends. This CDR3 contains 15 residues. Germline V gene sequence: CDR1 KGHDR, CDR2 SFDVKD. This CDR3 reads CATSDPREGGETQYF. For the CDR3, the DNA is TGTGCCACCAGTGACCCCCGCGAGGGTGGAGAGACCCAGTACTTC.

The chain joins TRBV6-5 to TRBJ1-2, with D maybe TRBD1 (5 bases). CDR3 size: 15 residues. Per the germline V gene, CDR1 is MNHEY and CDR2 is SVGAGI. Deletions cut 0 bases from V and 0 bases from J, with 8 bases between. The CDR3 region has the DNA TGTGCCAGCAGTTACTCGGGGCGAACTAACTATGGCTACACCTTC. It specifies CASSYSGRTNYGYTF.

This chain links TRBV6-5 with TRBJ1-1, with TRBD1 as a possible D gene (6 bases). The V end was cut by 6 bases, the J end by 0 bases, with 14 bases between. This CDR3 contains 15 residues. The germline V gene encodes CDR1 MNHEY and CDR2 SVGAGI. This CDR3 reads CASSGFGQLNTEAFF. The CDR3 DNA follows: TGTGCCAGCAGCGGTTTTGGACAGTTGAACACTGAAGCTTTCTTT.

The chain has TRBV11-3 and TRBJ1-2; 8 bases agree with TRBD1. Germline V gene data show CDR1 as SGHNT and CDR2 as YENEEA. V dropped 7 bases and J dropped 7; count of bases not matched to a gene: 8. CDR3 length: 13 residues. The CDR3 bases are TGTGCCAGCACCGAGGACAGGGTAGGTGGCTACACCTTC. This gives the protein CASTEDRVGGYTF.

V usage is TRBV4-1 and J usage is TRBJ2-7; 8 bases map to TRBD1. The V gene's germline CDR1 is MGHRA and CDR2 YSYEKL. J gave up 3 bases and V 0 bases, and 4 bases lay outside the gene matches. There are 15 residues in the CDR3. CDR3 loop: CASSQEGTGVYEQYF. CDR3 DNA: TGCGCCAGCAGCCAAGAGGGGACAGGAGTCTACGAGCAGTACTTC.

This chain connects TRBV30 to TRBJ2-2; 10 nucleotides agree with TRBD1. J was trimmed by 6 bases and V by 5 bases; bases with no gene match: 0. The CDR3 runs to 12 residues. Germline assignment: CDR1 GTSNPN and CDR2 SVGIG (reference sequence). The CDR3 DNA reads TGTGCCTGGGGACAGGGGGCCGGGGAGCTGTTTTTT. This encodes CAWGQGAGELFF.

V and J are TRBV3-1 (or the pseudogene TRBV3-2) and TRBJ2-7; D not resolved. The V gene's germline CDR1 is LGHDT and CDR2 YNNKEL (reference sequence). V was trimmed by 5 bases and J by 0 bases, leaving 14 bases between them. CDR3 length equals 15 residues. The CDR3 nucleotides read TGTGCCAGCAGCATTTCTTTTCGGGTCTCCTACGAGCAGTACTTC. Encoded protein: CASSISFRVSYEQYF.

This sequence joins TRBV28 and TRBJ1-1; D may be TRBD1 (5 bases). CDR3 size: 14 residues. Trimming removed 1 base from V and 5 bases from J, with 11 bases in between. Per the germline V gene, CDR1 is MDHEN and CDR2 is SYDVKM. The CDR3 reads CASSLSYQGTEAFF. CDR3 DNA: TGTGCCAGCAGTTTATCTTATCAGGGAACTGAAGCTTTCTTT.

The chain joins TRBV5-1 to TRBJ2-5; D may be TRBD2 (6 bases). The CDR3 is 15 residues long. Trimming removed 3 bases at V and 5 bases at J, with 17 bases between. Germline CDR1 and CDR2: SGHRS and YFSETQ. CDR3 amino acids: CASSYTRAGGETQYF. The CDR3 bases are TGCGCCAGCAGCTACACACGAGCCGGAGGGGAGACCCAGTACTTC.

This clone has just one count. The gene calls are TRBV6-1 and TRBJ2-2; possible D gene TRBD1, 6 bases. The V gene's germline CDR1 is MNHNS and CDR2 SASEGT. This CDR3 has 18 residues. V was cut by 3 bases and J by 6 bases, with 23 bases left in between. The CDR3 DNA is TGTGCCAGCAGTGAGTTCGGAACCCACGGGACATATCCCGGGGAGCTGTTTTTT. Translating gives CASSEFGTHGTYPGELFF.

The rearrangement links TRBV15 to TRBJ2-5; TRBD2 matches 8 bases. Germline V gives CDR1 LNHNV, CDR2 YYDKDF (reference sequence). The CDR3 runs 14 residues. Trimming took 5 bases from V and 0 from J; bases not matched to a gene: 2. The CDR3: CATSVSGNQETQYF. The CDR3 DNA reads TGTGCCACCAGCGTTAGCGGGAACCAAGAGACCCAGTACTTC.

The chain is built from TRBV12-3 or TRBV12-4 and TRBJ1-1; D not resolved. The CDR3 has 12 residues. Trimming pared 2 bases from V and 8 bases from J, leaving 9 bases between. CDR3 bases: TGTGCCAGCAGTTTACTGGAGGGAGAAGCTTTCTTT. It translates to CASSLLEGEAFF.

The J gene is TRBJ2-1, the V gene TRBV7-9; TRBD2 matches at 14 bases. The V gene's germline CDR1 is SEHNR and CDR2 FQNEAQ (reference sequence). The V segment lost 5 bases and the J segment 6 bases; nucleotides outside the gene matches: 3. This CDR3 region has 15 residues. This CDR3 is CASSKGLAGVNEQFF. For the CDR3, the DNA is TGTGCCAGCAGCAAGGGACTAGCGGGAGTCAATGAGCAGTTCTTC.

The CDR3 sequence is CASRSRQGPNYGYTF. The CDR3 nucleotides are TGTGCAAGTCGCTCCCGACAGGGGCCCAACTATGGCTACACCTTC. The chain combines TRBV12-2 with TRBJ1-2; the tabulated D call, TRBD1, remains unverified against the DNA. TRBV12-2 is shown as a pseudogene. The CDR3 contains 15 residues.